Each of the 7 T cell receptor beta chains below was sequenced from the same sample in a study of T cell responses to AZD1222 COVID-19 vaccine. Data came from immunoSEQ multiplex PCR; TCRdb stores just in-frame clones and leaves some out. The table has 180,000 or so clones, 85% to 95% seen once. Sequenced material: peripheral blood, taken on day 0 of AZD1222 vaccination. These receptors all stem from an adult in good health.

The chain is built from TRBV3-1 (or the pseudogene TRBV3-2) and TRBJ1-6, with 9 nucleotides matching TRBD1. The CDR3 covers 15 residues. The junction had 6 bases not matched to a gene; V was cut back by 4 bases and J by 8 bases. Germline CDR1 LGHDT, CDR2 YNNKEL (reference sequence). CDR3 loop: CASSPGQGSDSPLHF. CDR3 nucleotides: TGTGCCAGCAGCCCTGGACAGGGGAGCGATTCACCCCTCCACTTT.

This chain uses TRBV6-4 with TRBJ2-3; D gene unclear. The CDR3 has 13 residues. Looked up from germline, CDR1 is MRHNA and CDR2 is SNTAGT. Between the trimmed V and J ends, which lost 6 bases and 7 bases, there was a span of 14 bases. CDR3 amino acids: CASRSGVTNTQYF. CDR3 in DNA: TGTGCCAGCAGGTCAGGCGTCACGAATACGCAGTATTTT.

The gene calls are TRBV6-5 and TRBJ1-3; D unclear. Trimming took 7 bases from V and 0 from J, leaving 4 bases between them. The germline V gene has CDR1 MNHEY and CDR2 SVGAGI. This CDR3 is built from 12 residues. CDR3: CASTGSGNTIYF. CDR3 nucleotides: TGTGCCAGCACCGGCTCTGGAAACACCATATATTTT.

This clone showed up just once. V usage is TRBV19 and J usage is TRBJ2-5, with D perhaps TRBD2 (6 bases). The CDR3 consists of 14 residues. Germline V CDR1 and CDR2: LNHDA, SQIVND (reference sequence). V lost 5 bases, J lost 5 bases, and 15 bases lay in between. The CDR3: CASSQGAGRETQYF. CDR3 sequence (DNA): TGTGCCAGTAGTCAGGGAGCAGGGAGGGAGACCCAGTACTTC.

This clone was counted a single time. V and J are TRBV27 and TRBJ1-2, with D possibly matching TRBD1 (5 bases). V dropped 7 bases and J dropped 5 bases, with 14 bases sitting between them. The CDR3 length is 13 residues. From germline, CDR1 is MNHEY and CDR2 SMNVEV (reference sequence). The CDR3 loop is CASTPGGVYGYTF. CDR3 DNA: TGTGCCAGCACCCCCGGGGGGGTTTATGGCTACACCTTC.

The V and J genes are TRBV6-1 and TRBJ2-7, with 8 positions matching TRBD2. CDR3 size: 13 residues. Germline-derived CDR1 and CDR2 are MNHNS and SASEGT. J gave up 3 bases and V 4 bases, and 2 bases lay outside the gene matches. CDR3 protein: CASSAAGVYEQYF. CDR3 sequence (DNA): TGTGCCAGCAGTGCAGCGGGAGTCTACGAGCAGTACTTC.

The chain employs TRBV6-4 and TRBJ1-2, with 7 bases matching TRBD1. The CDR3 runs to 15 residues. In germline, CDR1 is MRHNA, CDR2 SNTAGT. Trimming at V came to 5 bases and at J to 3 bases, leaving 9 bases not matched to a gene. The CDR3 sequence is CASSTNRDSYYGYTF. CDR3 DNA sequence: TGTGCCAGCAGTACCAACCGGGACAGTTACTATGGCTACACCTTC.